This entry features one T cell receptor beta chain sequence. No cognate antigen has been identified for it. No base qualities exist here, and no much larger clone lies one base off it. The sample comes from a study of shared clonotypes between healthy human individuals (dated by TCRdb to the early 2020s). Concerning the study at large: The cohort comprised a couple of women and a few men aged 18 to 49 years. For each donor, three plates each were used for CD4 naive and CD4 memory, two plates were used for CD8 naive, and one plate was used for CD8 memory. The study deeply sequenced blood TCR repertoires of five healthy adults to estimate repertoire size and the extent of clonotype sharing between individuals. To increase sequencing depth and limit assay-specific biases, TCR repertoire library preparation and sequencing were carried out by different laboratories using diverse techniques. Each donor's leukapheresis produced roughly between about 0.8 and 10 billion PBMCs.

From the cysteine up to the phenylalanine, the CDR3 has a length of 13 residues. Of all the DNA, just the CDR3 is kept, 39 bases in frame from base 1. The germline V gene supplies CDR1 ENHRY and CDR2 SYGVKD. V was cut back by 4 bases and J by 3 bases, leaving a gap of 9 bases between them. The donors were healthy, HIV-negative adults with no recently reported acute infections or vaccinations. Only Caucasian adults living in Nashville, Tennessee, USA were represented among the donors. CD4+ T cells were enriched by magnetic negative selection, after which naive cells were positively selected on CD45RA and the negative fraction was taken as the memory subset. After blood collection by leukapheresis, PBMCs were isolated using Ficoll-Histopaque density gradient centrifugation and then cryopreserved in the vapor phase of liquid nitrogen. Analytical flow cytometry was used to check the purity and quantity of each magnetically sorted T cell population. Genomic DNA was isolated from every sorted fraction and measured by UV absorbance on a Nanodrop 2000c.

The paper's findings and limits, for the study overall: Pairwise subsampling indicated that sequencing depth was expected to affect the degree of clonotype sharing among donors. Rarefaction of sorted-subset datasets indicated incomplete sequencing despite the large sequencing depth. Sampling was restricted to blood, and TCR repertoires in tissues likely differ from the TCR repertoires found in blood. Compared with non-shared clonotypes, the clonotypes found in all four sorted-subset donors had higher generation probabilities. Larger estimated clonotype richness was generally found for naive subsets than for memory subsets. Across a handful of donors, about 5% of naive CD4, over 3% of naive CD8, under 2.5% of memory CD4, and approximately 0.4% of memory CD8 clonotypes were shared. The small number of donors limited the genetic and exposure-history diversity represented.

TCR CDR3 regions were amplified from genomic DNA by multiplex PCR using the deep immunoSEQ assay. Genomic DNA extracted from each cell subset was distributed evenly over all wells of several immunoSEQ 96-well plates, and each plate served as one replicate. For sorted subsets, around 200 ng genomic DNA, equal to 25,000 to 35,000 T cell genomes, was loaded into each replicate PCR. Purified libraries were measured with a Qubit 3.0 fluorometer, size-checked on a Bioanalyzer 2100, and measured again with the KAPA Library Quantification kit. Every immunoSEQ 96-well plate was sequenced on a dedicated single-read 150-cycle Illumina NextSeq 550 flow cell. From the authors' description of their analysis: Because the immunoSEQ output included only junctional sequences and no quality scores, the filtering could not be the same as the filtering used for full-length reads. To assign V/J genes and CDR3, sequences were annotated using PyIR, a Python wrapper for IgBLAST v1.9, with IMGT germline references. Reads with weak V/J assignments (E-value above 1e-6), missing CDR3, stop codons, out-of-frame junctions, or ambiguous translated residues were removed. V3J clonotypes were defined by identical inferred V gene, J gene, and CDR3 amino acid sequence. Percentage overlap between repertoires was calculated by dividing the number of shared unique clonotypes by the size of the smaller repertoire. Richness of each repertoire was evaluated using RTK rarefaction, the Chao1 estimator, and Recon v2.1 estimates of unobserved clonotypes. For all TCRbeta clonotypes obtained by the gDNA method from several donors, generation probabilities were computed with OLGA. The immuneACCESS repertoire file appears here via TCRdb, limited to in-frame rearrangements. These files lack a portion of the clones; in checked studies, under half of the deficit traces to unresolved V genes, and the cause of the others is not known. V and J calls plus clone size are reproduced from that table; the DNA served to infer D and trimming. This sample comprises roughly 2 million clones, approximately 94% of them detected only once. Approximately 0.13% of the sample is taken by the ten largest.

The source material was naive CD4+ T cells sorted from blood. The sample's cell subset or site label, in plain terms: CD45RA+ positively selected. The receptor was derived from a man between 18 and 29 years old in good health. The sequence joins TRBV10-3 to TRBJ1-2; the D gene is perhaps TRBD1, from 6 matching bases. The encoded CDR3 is CAISAGEYYGYTF. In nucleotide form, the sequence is TGTGCCATCAGTGCAGGGGAGTACTATGGCTACACCTTC.